Presented here are 16 T cell receptor beta chains from one specimen sequenced in a study of a mutant IDH1 vaccine in newly diagnosed glioma. Antigen specificity for these receptors is unknown. The method was immunoSEQ multiplex PCR; TCRdb's version includes in-frame clones alone and lacks a portion of them. Altogether 50,000 to 65,000 clones are present, around 84% being singletons, with the ten largest covering about 8.2%. Specified time point: week 11, during vaccination. Each dose delivered 300 ug of mutant IDH1 20-mer peptide subcutaneously with imiquimod. The sample here was PBMCs, taken from a glioma patient whose treatment included an IDH1 peptide vaccine. These receptors were collected from a woman in her forties or fifties with glioma.

This chain joins TRBV29-1 and TRBJ1-1; D may be TRBD1 (5 bases). The germline gives CDR1 SQVTM, CDR2 ANQGSEA. With 7 bases removed from V and 4 bases from J, the gap between germline ends came to 19 bases. This CDR3 region has 14 residues. CDR3 residues: CSADKSGLRTEAFF. In nucleotides, the CDR3 is TGCAGCGCGGATAAATCAGGGTTGCGCACTGAAGCTTTCTTT.

The chain couples TRBV10-1 to TRBJ2-5; no definite D call. This CDR3 region has 15 residues. Trimming removed 6 bases from V and 0 bases from J, with 14 bases in between. Germline V lookup: CDR1 WNHNN, CDR2 SYGVQD (reference sequence). This CDR3 is CASSERDLYQETQYF. The CDR3 nucleotides read TGCGCCAGCAGCGAGAGAGACCTGTACCAAGAGACCCAGTACTTC.

This sequence joins TRBV7-2 and TRBJ2-3; D ambiguous. CDR3 length: 15 residues. Germline loops: CDR1 SGHTA, CDR2 FQGNSA. V dropped 5 bases and J dropped 2 bases, with 14 bases sitting between them. The DNA of the CDR3 is TGTGCCAGCAGCCTGGCCGAGCATCTCACAGATACGCAGTATTTT. Translation: CASSLAEHLTDTQYF.

The chain joins TRBV5-1 to TRBJ2-3, with a tentative D call TRBD2 (6 bases). There are 14 residues in the CDR3. Germline-derived CDR1 and CDR2 are SGHRS and YFSETQ. Trimming cost V 8 bases and J 0 bases, with 13 bases left between them. CDR3 sequence: CASVAGTSTDTQYF. The CDR3 nucleotides are TGCGCCAGTGTGGCCGGGACTAGCACAGATACGCAGTATTTT.

This chain links TRBV19 with TRBJ2-1; D perhaps matches TRBD2 (6 bases). Germline V lookup: CDR1 LNHDA, CDR2 SQIVND (reference sequence). Trimming shortened V by 1 base and J by 10 bases, and 14 bases separated the two germline ends. This CDR3 has 14 amino acids. DNA for the CDR3: TGTGCCAGTAGTATAGTAGGAGGGGACGGCGAGCAGTTCTTC. It codes for CASSIVGGDGEQFF.

The chain recombines TRBV29-1 with TRBJ1-2; no definite D call. The CDR3 length is 12 residues. The germline V gene has CDR1 SQVTM and CDR2 ANQGSEA. Deletions cut 4 bases from V and 1 base from J, with 7 bases between. In nucleotides, the CDR3 is TGCAGCGTTGTTACGGGTAACTATGGCTACACCTTC. It specifies CSVVTGNYGYTF.

This clone was recorded only once. The genes are TRBV7-9 and TRBJ2-7; 9 positions agree with TRBD1. After removal of 3 bases from V and 6 bases from J, the junction contained 0 bases not matched to a gene. Germline V gene lookup returns CDR1 SEHNR and CDR2 FQNEAQ (reference sequence). The length of the CDR3 is 12 residues. CDR3 DNA: TGTGCCAGCAGCTTGGACAGGGGCGAGCAGTACTTC. Protein: CASSLDRGEQYF. Looking up the rest from reference TRBV7-9 and TRBJ2-7 gives the full variable domain: DTGVSQNPRHKITKRGQNVTFRCDPISEHNRLYWYRQTLGQGPEFLTYFQNEAQLEKSRLLSDRFSAERPKGSFSTLEIQRTEQGDSAMYLCASSLDRGEQYFGPGTRLTVT.

This rearrangement joins TRBV6-5 to TRBJ2-2; maybe TRBD2 (6 bases). The CDR3 sequence is 15 residues long. The germline V gene has CDR1 MNHEY and CDR2 SVGAGI. Trimming left V 2 bases short and J 1 base short, with 8 bases between. The CDR3 sequence is CASSYEAGNTGELFF. For the CDR3, the DNA is TGTGCCAGCAGTTACGAAGCGGGGAACACCGGGGAGCTGTTTTTT.

The gene calls are TRBV4-2 and TRBJ2-7; possible D gene TRBD2, 6 bases. CDR1 and CDR2 from the germline V gene are LGHNA and YNFKEQ. The CDR3 is 14 residues long. V gave up 1 base and J gave up 3 bases, with 10 bases separating them. CDR3 DNA sequence: TGTGCCAGCAGCCAAGGACTAGGCGGCTACGAGCAGTACTTC. Protein product: CASSQGLGGYEQYF.

This chain joins TRBV7-3 and TRBJ2-7; D is uncertain. CDR1 and CDR2 (germline): SGHTA, FQGTGA. The CDR3 is 16 residues long. Trimming removed 3 bases at V and 5 bases at J, with 20 bases between. CDR3 loop: CASSLTAGPASDEQYF. Here the CDR3 DNA reads TGTGCCAGCAGCTTGACCGCTGGACCTGCCTCTGACGAGCAGTACTTC.

The CDR3: CASSLDRAPDTQYF. The CDR3 DNA sequence: TGTGCCAGCAGCTTAGACCGGGCCCCAGATACGCAGTATTTT. The J gene is TRBJ2-3, the V gene TRBV7-9; D remains ambiguous. The CDR3 has 14 amino acids. Per germline, CDR1 SEHNR and CDR2 FQNEAQ (reference sequence). V dropped 1 base and J dropped 4 bases, with 9 bases sitting between them.

CDR3 residues: CASSPLLGDTQYF. In DNA form, the CDR3 reads TGTGCCAGCTCACCCCTTCTGGGGGATACGCAGTATTTT. V is TRBV18 and J is TRBJ2-3; no firm D call. Germline lookup yields CDR1 KGHSH and CDR2 LQKENI. CDR3 length: 13 amino acids. V was shortened by 3 bases and J by 6 bases, with 10 bases between the two germline ends.

The rearrangement joins TRBV2 to TRBJ1-1, with 8 bases fitting TRBD1. The germline V gene has CDR1 SNHLY and CDR2 FYNNEI. V was clipped by 6 bases and J by 7 bases; unmatched bases: 10. This CDR3 contains 14 residues. CDR3 in amino acids: CASRESTGGSEAFF. CDR3 coding DNA: TGTGCCAGCAGAGAGAGTACAGGGGGGAGTGAAGCTTTCTTT. The full variable domain, in which reference TRBV2 and TRBJ1-1 provide the parts outside the CDR3, is EPEVTQTPSHQVTQMGQEVILRCVPISNHLYFYWYRQILGQKVEFLVSFYNNEISEKSEIFDDQFSVERPDGSNFTLKIRSTKLEDSAMYFCASRESTGGSEAFFGQGTRLTVV.

The genes are TRBV6-1 and TRBJ1-5; possible D gene TRBD1, 5 bases. Between the trimmed V and J ends, which lost 3 bases and 5 bases, there was a span of 17 bases. This CDR3 contains 16 residues. From germline, CDR1 is MNHNS and CDR2 SASEGT. The CDR3 protein is CASSELPGGGHQPQHF. CDR3 bases: TGTGCCAGCAGTGAGCTCCCCGGGGGGGGACATCAGCCCCAGCATTTT.

The chain carries TRBV7-2 and TRBJ2-2; 8 positions match TRBD1. The V gene end was trimmed by 0 bases and the J gene end by 7 bases; junction bases not matched to a gene: 10. CDR1 and CDR2 (germline): SGHTA, FQGNSA. This CDR3 region has 17 residues. Written as DNA, the CDR3 is TGTGCCAGCAGCTTAGCGCTCGTACAGGGGGTGATCGGGGAGCTGTTTTTT. Protein sequence: CASSLALVQGVIGELFF.

The chain couples TRBV19 to TRBJ1-1; tentative D call: TRBD1 (5 bases). The CDR3 is made up of 14 amino acids. The germline CDR1 and CDR2 sequences are LNHDA and SQIVND (reference sequence). Trimming stripped 7 bases from V and 6 bases from J, with 18 bases between. CDR3 in amino acids: CASTPRQGSAEAFF. The CDR3 DNA reads as TGTGCCAGTACCCCTCGGCAGGGCTCCGCTGAAGCTTTCTTT.